This T cell receptor (beta chain) was profiled in a study of identifying expanded T cells in peripheral blood. Per the germline V gene, CDR1 is LNHDA and CDR2 is SQIVND (reference sequence). V gave up 1 base and J gave up 3 bases; unmatched junction bases: 5. The CDR3 runs to 16 residues. Healthy donors had no documented immune events, such as infections, while sampled. On this clone: As yet, its antigen is unknown.

General study results and limits: Over around two and four weeks, about 15 and 19 clones changed, versus approximately 1.1 between replicates. Variance in clone template counts between approximately two-week samples significantly increased with total template count across all healthy donors.

Profiling relied on immunoSEQ multiplex PCR, and the TCRdb table lists in-frame clones only, not all of them. This table has fewer than 85,000 clones, 89% appearing once. The receptor comes from a person aged 18 to 70 in good health. This chain connects TRBV19 to TRBJ2-4; 8 bases map to TRBD1. The sample was blood. The DNA for the CDR3 is TGTGCCAGTAGTATAGGAGCAGGGGGCGGCAAAAACATTCAGTACTTC. Translating gives CASSIGAGGGKNIQYF.